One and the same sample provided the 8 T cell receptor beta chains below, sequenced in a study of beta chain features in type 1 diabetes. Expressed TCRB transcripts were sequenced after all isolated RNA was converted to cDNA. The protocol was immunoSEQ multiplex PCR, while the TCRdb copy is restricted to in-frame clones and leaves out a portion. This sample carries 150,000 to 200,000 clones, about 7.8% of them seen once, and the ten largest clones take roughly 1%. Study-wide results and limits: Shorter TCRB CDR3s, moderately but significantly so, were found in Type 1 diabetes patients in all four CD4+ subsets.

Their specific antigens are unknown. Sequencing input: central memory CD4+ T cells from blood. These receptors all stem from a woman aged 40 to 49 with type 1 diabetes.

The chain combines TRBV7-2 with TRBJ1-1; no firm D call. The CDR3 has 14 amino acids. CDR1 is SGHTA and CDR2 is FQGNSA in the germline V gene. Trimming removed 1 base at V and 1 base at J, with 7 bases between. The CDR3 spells CASSLVGRNTEAFF. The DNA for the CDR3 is TGTGCCAGCAGCTTAGTTGGCCGGAACACTGAAGCTTTCTTT.

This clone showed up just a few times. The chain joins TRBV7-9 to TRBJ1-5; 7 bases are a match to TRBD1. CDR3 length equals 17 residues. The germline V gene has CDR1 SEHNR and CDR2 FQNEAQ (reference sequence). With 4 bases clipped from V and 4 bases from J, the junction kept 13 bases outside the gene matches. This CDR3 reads CASSSTRQGGGNQPQHF. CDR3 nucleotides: TGTGCCAGCAGCTCGACGCGACAGGGCGGAGGGAATCAGCCCCAGCATTTT. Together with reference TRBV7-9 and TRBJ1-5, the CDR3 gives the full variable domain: DTGVSQNPRHKITKRGQNVTFRCDPISEHNRLYWYRQTLGQGPEFLTYFQNEAQLEKSRLLSDRFSAERPKGSFSTLEIQRTEQGDSAMYLCASSSTRQGGGNQPQHFGDGTRLSIL.

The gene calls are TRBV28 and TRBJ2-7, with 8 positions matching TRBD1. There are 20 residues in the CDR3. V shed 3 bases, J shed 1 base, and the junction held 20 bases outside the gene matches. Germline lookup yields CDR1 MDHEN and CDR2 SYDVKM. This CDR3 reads CASSFHRTGFLIPVSYEQYF. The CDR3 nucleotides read TGTGCCAGCAGTTTCCACCGGACAGGGTTTCTAATCCCGGTTTCCTACGAGCAGTACTTC. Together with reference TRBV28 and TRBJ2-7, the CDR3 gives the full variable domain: DVKVTQSSRYLVKRTGEKVFLECVQDMDHENMFWYRQDPGLGLRLIYFSYDVKMKEKGDIPEGYSVSREKKERFSLILESASTNQTSMYLCASSFHRTGFLIPVSYEQYFGPGTRLTVT.

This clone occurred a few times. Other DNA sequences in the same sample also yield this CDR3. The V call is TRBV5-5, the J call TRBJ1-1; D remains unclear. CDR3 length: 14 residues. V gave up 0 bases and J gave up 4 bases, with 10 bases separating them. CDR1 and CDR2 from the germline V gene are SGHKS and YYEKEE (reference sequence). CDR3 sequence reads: CASSLEGGGTEAFF. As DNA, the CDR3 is TGTGCCAGCAGCTTGGAGGGAGGTGGCACTGAAGCTTTCTTT.

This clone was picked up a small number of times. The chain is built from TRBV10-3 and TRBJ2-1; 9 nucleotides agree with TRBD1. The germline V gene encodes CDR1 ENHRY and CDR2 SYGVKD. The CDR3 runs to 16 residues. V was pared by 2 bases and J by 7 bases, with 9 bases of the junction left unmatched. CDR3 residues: CAISELAQGAKNEQFF. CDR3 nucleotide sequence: TGTGCCATCAGTGAGCTAGCACAGGGGGCGAAAAATGAGCAGTTCTTC.

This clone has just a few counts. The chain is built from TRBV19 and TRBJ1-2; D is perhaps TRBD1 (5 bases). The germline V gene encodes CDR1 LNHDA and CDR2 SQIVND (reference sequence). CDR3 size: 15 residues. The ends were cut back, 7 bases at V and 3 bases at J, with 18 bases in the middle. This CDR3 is CASTKGLELYYGYTF. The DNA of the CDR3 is TGTGCCAGTACGAAGGGGCTCGAACTGTACTATGGCTACACCTTC.

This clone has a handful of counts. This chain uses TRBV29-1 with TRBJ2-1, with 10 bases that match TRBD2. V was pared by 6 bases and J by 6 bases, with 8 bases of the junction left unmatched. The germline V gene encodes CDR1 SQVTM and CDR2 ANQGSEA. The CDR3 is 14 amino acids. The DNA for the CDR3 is TGCAGCGTCAGCAAACTAGCGGGATTCAATGAGCAGTTCTTC. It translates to CSVSKLAGFNEQFF.

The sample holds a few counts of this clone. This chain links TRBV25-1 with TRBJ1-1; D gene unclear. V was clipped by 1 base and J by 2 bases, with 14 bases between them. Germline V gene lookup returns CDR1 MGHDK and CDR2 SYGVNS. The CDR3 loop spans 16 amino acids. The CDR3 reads CASSEFGFTSNTEAFF. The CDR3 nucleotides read TGTGCCAGCAGTGAATTTGGCTTTACCTCTAACACTGAAGCTTTCTTT.